This T cell receptor beta chain originates from a study of blood T cells in healthy people across ages. Using a J-beta primer mix together with a sample-barcoded 5' primer, a second PCR was run for about 6 to 11 cycles. In TCRdb, the 5' RACE reads were re-called with MiXCR into one record per CDR3 protein. Of around 1,000,000 distinct CDR3 sequences listed, around 25% are singletons. CDR3 size: 15 residues. V dropped 0 bases and J dropped 5 bases, with 16 bases sitting between them. Germline CDR1 is DFQATT and CDR2 is SNEGSKA (reference sequence). This clonotype has just a few counts. The data also belong to a second study, concerning T cells of mothers and their children. That work contributes: Healthy Caucasian mothers, a few in number, and their six children were the donors.

This sequence joins TRBV20-1 and TRBJ2-5, with no clear D. The receptor was derived from a girl aged 2-15 years in good health. Sequencing was done on a sample of blood. The CDR3 is CSARDPFGVGETQYF. As DNA, the CDR3 is TGCAGTGCTAGAGATCCCTTTGGGGTAGGGGAGACCCAGTACTTC.